This paragraph reports one T cell receptor (beta chain). Its antigen is not identified. This specimen comes from a study of CD8 T cells in ankylosing spondylitis. Looked up from germline, CDR1 is SGHRS and CDR2 is YFSETQ. V dropped 3 bases and J dropped 6; count of bases not matched to a gene: 11. This CDR3 is 15 amino acids long. In making TCR beta libraries, quantitative 5'-RACE with molecular barcodes was used. TCRdb used MiXCR to reprocess the 5' RACE reads, holding one entry per CDR3 protein. The sample has some 840,000 distinct CDR3 sequences, 10% to 15% seen once. Overall study results and limits: Several of the motif variants were reported before in synovial fluid and blood from reactive arthritis. Characteristic, it appeared, of ankylosing spondylitis blood was a TCR beta motif of eight highly homologous variants.

Input material: blood, either unsorted or a sorted T cell fraction (not recorded which). This TCR derives from a male donor with ankylosing spondylitis. The rearrangement joins TRBV5-1 to TRBJ2-7, with 8 bases fitting TRBD1. CDR3 amino acids: CASSSEPGQAGEQYF. The CDR3 nucleotides are TGCGCCAGCAGCTCGGAACCGGGACAGGCTGGCGAGCAGTACTTC.